This TCR beta chain originates from a study of regulatory T cells in long-lasting Graves disease. CDR1 LNHDA and CDR2 SQIVND come from the germline V gene (reference sequence). This CDR3 has 14 amino acids. With 3 bases removed from V and 4 bases from J, the gap between germline ends came to 10 bases. This clonotype showed up many times. Building of the TCR beta libraries involved iRepertoire HTBI primers and Arm-PCR of CDR3 regions. One entry per CDR3 protein, called by TCRdb with MiXCR from the multiplex PCR reads. Among 400,000 to 500,000 distinct CDR3 sequences listed, under 25% were seen once. Time point given: persistent/refractory GD, antithyroid drugs over 5 years with positive TRAb. TCR sequences were obtained from RNA taken from PBMCs.

The chain couples TRBV19 to TRBJ1-5, with D perhaps matching TRBD1 (5 bases). The receptor was isolated from a female donor with Graves disease. Material: peripheral blood mononuclear cells (PBMCs), obtained when the disease was refractory, from a patient treated with antithyroid drugs. The CDR3 spells CASSIVGGNQPQHF. The CDR3 DNA is TGTGCCAGTAGTATTGTCGGGGGGAATCAGCCCCAGCATTTT.